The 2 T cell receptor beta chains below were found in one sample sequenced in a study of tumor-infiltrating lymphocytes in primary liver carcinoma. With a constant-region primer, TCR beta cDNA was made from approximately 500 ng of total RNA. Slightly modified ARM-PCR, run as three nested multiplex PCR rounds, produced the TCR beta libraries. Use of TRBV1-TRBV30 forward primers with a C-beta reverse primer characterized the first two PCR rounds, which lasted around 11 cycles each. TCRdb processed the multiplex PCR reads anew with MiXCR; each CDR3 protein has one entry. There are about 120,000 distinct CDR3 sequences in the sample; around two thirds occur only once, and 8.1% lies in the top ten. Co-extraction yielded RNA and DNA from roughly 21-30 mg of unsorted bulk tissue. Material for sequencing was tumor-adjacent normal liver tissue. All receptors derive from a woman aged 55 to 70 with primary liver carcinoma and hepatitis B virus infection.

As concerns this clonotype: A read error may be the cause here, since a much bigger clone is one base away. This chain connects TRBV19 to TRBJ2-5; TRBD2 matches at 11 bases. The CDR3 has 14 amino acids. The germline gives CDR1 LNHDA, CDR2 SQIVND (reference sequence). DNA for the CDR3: TGTGCCAGTATCGGGCTAGCGGGAGGAGAGACCCGGTACTTC. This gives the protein CASIGLAGGETRYF. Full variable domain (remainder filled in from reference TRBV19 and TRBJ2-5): DGGITQSPKYLFRKEGQNVTLSCEQNLNHDAMYWYRQDPGQGLRLIYYSQIVNDFQKGDIAEGYSVSREKKESFPLTVTSAQKNPTAFYLCASIGLAGGETRYFGPGTRLLVL.

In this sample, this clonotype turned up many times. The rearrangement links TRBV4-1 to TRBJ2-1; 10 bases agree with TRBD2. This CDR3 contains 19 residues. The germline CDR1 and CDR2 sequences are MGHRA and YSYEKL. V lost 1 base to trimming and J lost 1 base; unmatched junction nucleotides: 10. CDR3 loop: CASSQGRASGSASYNEQFF. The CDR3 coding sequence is TGCGCCAGCAGCCAAGGAAGGGCTAGCGGGAGTGCGTCCTACAATGAGCAGTTCTTC.